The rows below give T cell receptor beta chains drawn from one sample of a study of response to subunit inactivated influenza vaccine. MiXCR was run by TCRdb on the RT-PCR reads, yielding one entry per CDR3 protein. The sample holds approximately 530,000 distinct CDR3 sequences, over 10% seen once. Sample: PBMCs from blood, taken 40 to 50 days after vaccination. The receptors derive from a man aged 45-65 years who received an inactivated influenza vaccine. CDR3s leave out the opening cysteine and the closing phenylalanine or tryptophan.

CDR3aa: ASSLLEEETQY
j_gene: TRBJ2-5
v_gene: TRBV5-1

CDR3aa: ASSQDWGQTEAF
j_gene: TRBJ1-1
v_gene: TRBV3-1

CDR3aa: SVGDQPQH
j_gene: TRBJ1-5
v_gene: TRBV29-1

CDR3aa: ASSQDGTGWTYEQY
j_gene: TRBJ2-7
v_gene: TRBV14

CDR3aa: ASSLGGPLDTQY
j_gene: TRBJ2-3
v_gene: TRBV5-6

CDR3aa: ASSPTGTENEQF
j_gene: TRBJ2-1
v_gene: TRBV6-1

CDR3aa: ASSTTRSSYNEQF
j_gene: TRBJ2-1
v_gene: TRBV5-1

CDR3aa: ASSSLRDSYEQY
j_gene: TRBJ2-7
v_gene: TRBV6-2/TRBV6-3

CDR3aa: ASSQDLALVGELF
j_gene: TRBJ2-2
v_gene: TRBV4-2

CDR3aa: ASSSRGGVSGNTIY
j_gene: TRBJ1-3
v_gene: TRBV5-1

CDR3aa: ASSARAGGLYNEQF
j_gene: TRBJ2-1
v_gene: TRBV12-3/TRBV12-4

CDR3aa: ASSPSGEPRLYT
j_gene: TRBJ1-2
v_gene: TRBV5-1

CDR3aa: ASSRLGTGAHNEQF
j_gene: TRBJ2-1
v_gene: TRBV6-1

CDR3aa: ATSRGVALAGTEAF
j_gene: TRBJ1-1
v_gene: TRBV15

CDR3aa: ASSEYRGRQETQY
j_gene: TRBJ2-5
v_gene: TRBV25-1

CDR3aa: ASSQVEGYNQPQH
j_gene: TRBJ1-5
v_gene: TRBV4-3

CDR3aa: ASSLGTGGRPSYNEQF
j_gene: TRBJ2-1
v_gene: TRBV7-8

CDR3aa: ASSFGDSGIYEQY
j_gene: TRBJ2-7
v_gene: TRBV6-5

CDR3aa: ASADGSVSTDTQY
j_gene: TRBJ2-3
v_gene: TRBV12-5

CDR3aa: ASSLDRVGSRHNEQF
j_gene: TRBJ2-1
v_gene: TRBV7-8

CDR3aa: ASSPTPSRAGLGGELF
j_gene: TRBJ2-2
v_gene: TRBV4-1

CDR3aa: ASSFGEVYNEQF
j_gene: TRBJ2-1
v_gene: TRBV7-2

CDR3aa: ASRTGTVFTPPWDDTQY
j_gene: TRBJ2-3
v_gene: TRBV2

CDR3aa: ASSELSGQGPDTQY
j_gene: TRBJ2-3
v_gene: TRBV2

CDR3aa: ATSATGSDEQF
j_gene: TRBJ2-1
v_gene: TRBV24-1

CDR3aa: ASSYTPSTDTQY
j_gene: TRBJ2-3
v_gene: TRBV6-5

CDR3aa: ASSVVATGNEQF
j_gene: TRBJ2-1
v_gene: TRBV6-1

CDR3aa: ASSLSGGNQPQH
j_gene: TRBJ1-5
v_gene: TRBV12-3/TRBV12-4

CDR3aa: AISQAVQETQY
j_gene: TRBJ2-5
v_gene: TRBV10-3

CDR3aa: ASRGTSGRNYEQY
j_gene: TRBJ2-7
v_gene: TRBV6-1

CDR3aa: ASSLERSGSEETQY
j_gene: TRBJ2-5
v_gene: TRBV5-1

CDR3aa: ASSQPDRSYEQY
j_gene: TRBJ2-7
v_gene: TRBV23-1

CDR3aa: ASSFGLAFYNEQF
j_gene: TRBJ2-1
v_gene: TRBV5-8

CDR3aa: ASSLKWNTEAF
j_gene: TRBJ1-1
v_gene: TRBV18

CDR3aa: ASRLLAGGQETQY
j_gene: TRBJ2-5
v_gene: TRBV7-2

CDR3aa: ASSQDRARETQY
j_gene: TRBJ2-5
v_gene: TRBV4-3

CDR3aa: ASTQLGLAGTGELF
j_gene: TRBJ2-2
v_gene: TRBV21-1

CDR3aa: ASSSGQGEGEAF
j_gene: TRBJ1-1
v_gene: TRBV4-1

CDR3aa: ASSQDRIGGGRQETQY
j_gene: TRBJ2-5
v_gene: TRBV4-2

CDR3aa: ASSYPGQAPETQY
j_gene: TRBJ2-5
v_gene: TRBV6-2/TRBV6-3

CDR3aa: ASSLDLVPDTQY
j_gene: TRBJ2-3
v_gene: TRBV11-2

CDR3aa: ASGTSGSRGRNEQF
j_gene: TRBJ2-1
v_gene: TRBV6-1

CDR3aa: ASSTQLTNNEQF
j_gene: TRBJ2-1
v_gene: TRBV9

CDR3aa: ASSVGGQGTYEQY
j_gene: TRBJ2-7
v_gene: TRBV9

CDR3aa: ASSQGQGFQY
j_gene: TRBJ2-4
v_gene: TRBV4-2

CDR3aa: ASSTGTWPGDEQF
j_gene: TRBJ2-1
v_gene: TRBV12-3/TRBV12-4

CDR3aa: SARDPQIRHSSSYEQY
j_gene: TRBJ2-7
v_gene: TRBV20-1

CDR3aa: ASSLAWLNEQF
j_gene: TRBJ2-1
v_gene: TRBV7-6

CDR3aa: ASSLPTQQF
j_gene: TRBJ2-1
v_gene: TRBV11-2

CDR3aa: ASRPLGELTDTQY
j_gene: TRBJ2-3
v_gene: TRBV28

CDR3aa: ASSLAAAGGRAFYEQY
j_gene: TRBJ2-7
v_gene: TRBV7-6

CDR3aa: ASSILDRGGYGYT
j_gene: TRBJ1-2
v_gene: TRBV19

CDR3aa: AISEGTEQTQY
j_gene: TRBJ2-5
v_gene: TRBV10-3

CDR3aa: ASSIRQGANTGELF
j_gene: TRBJ2-2
v_gene: TRBV5-1

CDR3aa: ASSLFTGDPASNQPQH
j_gene: TRBJ1-5
v_gene: TRBV7-8

CDR3aa: ASSLLQRPHEQF
j_gene: TRBJ2-1
v_gene: TRBV7-3

CDR3aa: SAPRRGSPLH
j_gene: TRBJ1-6
v_gene: TRBV20-1